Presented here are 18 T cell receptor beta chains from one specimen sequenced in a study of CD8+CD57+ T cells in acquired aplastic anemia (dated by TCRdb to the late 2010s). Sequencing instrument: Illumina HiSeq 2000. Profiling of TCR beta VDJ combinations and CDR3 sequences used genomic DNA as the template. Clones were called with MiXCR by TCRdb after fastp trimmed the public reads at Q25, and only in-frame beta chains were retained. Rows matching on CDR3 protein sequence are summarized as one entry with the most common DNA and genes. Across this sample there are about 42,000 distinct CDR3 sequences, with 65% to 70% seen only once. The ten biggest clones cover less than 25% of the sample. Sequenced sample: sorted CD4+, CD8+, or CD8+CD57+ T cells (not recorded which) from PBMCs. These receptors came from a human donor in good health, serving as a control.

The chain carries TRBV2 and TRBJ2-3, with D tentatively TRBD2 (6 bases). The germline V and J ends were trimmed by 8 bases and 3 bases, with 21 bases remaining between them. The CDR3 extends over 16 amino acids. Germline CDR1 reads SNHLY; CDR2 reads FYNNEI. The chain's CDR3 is CASRLQGGLLTDTQYF. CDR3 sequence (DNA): TGTGCCAGCCGCCTTCAGGGAGGCTTACTTACAGATACGCAGTATTTT.

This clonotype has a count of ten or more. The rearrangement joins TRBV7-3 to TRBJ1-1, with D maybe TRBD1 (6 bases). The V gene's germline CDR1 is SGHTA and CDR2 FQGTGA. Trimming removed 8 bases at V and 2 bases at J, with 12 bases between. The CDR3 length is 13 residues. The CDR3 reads CASGQGPNTEAFF. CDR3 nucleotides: TGTGCCAGCGGGCAGGGGCCTAACACTGAAGCTTTCTTT. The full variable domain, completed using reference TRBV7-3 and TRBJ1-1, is GAGVSQTPSNKVTEKGKYVELRCDPISGHTALYWYRQSLGQGPEFLIYFQGTGAADDSGLPNDRFFAVRPEGSVSTLKIQRTERGDSAVYLCASGQGPNTEAFFGQGTRLTVV.

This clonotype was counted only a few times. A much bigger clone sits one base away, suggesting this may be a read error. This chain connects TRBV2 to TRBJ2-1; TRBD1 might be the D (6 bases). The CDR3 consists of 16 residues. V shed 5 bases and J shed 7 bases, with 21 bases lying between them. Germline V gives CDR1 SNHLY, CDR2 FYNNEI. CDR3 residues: CASSPQGPATVNEQFF. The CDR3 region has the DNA TGTGCCAGCAGTCCACAGGGCCCCGCCACCGTGAATGAGCAGTTCTTC.

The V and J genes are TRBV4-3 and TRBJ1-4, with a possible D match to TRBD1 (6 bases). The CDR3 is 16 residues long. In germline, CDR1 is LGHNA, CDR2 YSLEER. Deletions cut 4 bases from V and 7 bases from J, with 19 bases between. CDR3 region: CASSREQDRGAEKLFF. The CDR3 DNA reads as TGCGCCAGCAGCCGAGAACAGGACAGAGGAGCTGAAAAACTGTTTTTT.

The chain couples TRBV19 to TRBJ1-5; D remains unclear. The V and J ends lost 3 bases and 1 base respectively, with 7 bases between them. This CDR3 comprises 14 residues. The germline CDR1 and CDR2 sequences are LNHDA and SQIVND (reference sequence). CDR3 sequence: CASSIGRSNQPQHF. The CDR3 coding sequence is TGTGCCAGTAGTATCGGGCGGAGCAATCAGCCCCAGCATTTT.

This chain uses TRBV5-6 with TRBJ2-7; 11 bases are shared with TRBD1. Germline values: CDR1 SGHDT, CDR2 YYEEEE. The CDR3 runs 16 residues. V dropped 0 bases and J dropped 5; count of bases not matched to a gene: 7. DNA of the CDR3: TGTGCCAGCAGCTTGGTATCGCGGGACAGGGGGAACGAGCAGTACTTC. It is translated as CASSLVSRDRGNEQYF. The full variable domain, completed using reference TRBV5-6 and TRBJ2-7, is DAGVTQSPTHLIKTRGQQVTLRCSPKSGHDTVSWYQQALGQGPQFIFQYYEEEERQRGNFPDRFSGHQFPNYSSELNVNALLLGDSALYLCASSLVSRDRGNEQYFGPGTRLTVT.

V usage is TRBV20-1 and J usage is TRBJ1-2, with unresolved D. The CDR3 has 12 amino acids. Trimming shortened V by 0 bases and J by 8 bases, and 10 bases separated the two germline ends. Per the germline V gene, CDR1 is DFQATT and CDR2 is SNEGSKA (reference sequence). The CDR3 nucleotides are TGCAGTGCTAGAGATCGAACAGACGGCTACACCTTC. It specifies CSARDRTDGYTF.

The CDR3 sequence: CATRRQGAAQPQHF. CDR3 coding DNA: TGTGCCACCCGTAGACAGGGGGCAGCTCAGCCCCAGCATTTT. The J gene is TRBJ1-5, the V gene TRBV2; 10 positions match TRBD1. The V and J ends lost 10 bases and 6 bases, in that order; junction bases with no gene match: 9. Germline values: CDR1 SNHLY, CDR2 FYNNEI. This CDR3 has 14 residues.

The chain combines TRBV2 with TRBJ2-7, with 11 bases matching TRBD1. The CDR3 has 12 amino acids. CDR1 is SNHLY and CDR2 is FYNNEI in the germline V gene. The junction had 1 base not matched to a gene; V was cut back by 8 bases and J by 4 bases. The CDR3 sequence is CASGDRGYEQYF. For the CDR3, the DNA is TGTGCCAGCGGGGACAGGGGGTACGAGCAGTACTTC.

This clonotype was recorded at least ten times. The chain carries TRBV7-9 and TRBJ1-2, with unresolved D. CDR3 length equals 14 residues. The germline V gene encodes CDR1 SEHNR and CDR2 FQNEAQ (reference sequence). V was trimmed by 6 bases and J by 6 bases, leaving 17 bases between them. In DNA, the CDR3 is TGTGCCAGCAGATCCCCGGTGGGTACAGATGGCTACACCTTC. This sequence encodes CASRSPVGTDGYTF.

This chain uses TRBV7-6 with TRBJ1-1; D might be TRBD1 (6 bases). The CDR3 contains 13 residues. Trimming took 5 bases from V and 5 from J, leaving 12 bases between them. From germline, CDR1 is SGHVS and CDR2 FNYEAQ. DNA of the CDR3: TGTGCCAGCAGCCTAAAGGGGGAGACTGAAGCTTTCTTT. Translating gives CASSLKGETEAFF.

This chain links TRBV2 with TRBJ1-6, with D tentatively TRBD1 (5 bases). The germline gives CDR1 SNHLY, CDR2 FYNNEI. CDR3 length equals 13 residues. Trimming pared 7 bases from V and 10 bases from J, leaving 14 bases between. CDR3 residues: CASTRDGKSPLHF. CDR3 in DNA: TGTGCCAGCACCCGGGACGGCAAATCACCCCTCCACTTT.

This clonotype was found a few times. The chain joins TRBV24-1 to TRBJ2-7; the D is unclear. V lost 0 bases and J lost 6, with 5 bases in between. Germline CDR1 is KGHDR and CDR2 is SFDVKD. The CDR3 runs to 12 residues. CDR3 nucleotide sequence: TGTGCCACCAGTGATTTGAGTGCCGAGCAGTACTTC. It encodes CATSDLSAEQYF.

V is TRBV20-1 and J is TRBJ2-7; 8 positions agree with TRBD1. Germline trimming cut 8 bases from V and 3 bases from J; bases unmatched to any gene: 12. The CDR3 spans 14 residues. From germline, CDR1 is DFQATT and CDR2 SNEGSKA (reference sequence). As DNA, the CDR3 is TGCAGTTCAATCAACAGGGGGTTAGACTACGAGCAGTACTTC. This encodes CSSINRGLDYEQYF.

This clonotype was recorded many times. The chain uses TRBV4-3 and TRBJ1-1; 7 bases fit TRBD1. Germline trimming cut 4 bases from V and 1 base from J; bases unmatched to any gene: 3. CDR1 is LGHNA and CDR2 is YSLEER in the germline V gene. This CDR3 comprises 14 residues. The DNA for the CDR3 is TGCGCCAGCAGCCCCGGGACAGCGAACACTGAAGCTTTCTTT. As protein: CASSPGTANTEAFF.

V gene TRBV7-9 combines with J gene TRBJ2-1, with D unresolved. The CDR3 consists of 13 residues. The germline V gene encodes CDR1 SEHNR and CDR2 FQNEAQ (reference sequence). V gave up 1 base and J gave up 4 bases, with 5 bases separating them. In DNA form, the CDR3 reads TGTGCCAGCAGCTTAGTACGGTACAATGAGCAGTTCTTC. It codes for CASSLVRYNEQFF.

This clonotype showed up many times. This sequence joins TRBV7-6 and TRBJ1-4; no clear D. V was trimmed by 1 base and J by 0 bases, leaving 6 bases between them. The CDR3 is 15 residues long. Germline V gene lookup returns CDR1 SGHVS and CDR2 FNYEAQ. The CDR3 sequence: CASSLGTATNEKLFF. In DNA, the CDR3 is TGTGCCAGCAGCTTAGGAACAGCAACTAATGAAAAACTGTTTTTT.

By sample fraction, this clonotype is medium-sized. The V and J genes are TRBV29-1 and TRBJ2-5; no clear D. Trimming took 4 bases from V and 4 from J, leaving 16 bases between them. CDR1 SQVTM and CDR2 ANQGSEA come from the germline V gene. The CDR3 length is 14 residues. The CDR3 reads CSVVIYSDGETQYF. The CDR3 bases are TGCAGCGTTGTTATTTACTCCGACGGAGAGACCCAGTACTTC.